Presented here are 28 T cell receptor beta chains from one specimen sequenced in a study of identifying expanded T cells in peripheral blood. Profiled with immunoSEQ multiplex PCR; TCRdb holds only in-frame clones, not every one. Of 100,000 to 150,000 clones detected, 75% to 90% appear once; the ten largest clones hold 3% to 4%. The sample consisted of blood. The receptor set was obtained from a person aged 18 to 75 in good health.

The rearrangement uses TRBV29-1 and TRBJ2-2; 9 nucleotides align to TRBD2. The CDR3 runs 17 residues. The ends lost 2 bases at V and 6 bases at J; junction bases unmatched: 13. Germline loops: CDR1 SQVTM, CDR2 ANQGSEA. For the CDR3, the DNA is TGCAGCGTTGAATCTTTGGGTCTAGCGGGGCGGGCCGGGGAGCTGTTTTTT. Amino acids: CSVESLGLAGRAGELFF.

The chain employs TRBV10-3 and TRBJ1-1; D perhaps matches TRBD1 (5 bases). This CDR3 spans 14 amino acids. Trimming stripped 1 base from V and 4 bases from J, with 10 bases between. CDR1 and CDR2 (germline): ENHRY, SYGVKD. The CDR3 sequence is CAISEWGVGTEAFF. The CDR3 coding sequence is TGTGCCATCAGTGAGTGGGGGGTGGGCACTGAAGCTTTCTTT.

The chain combines TRBV30 with TRBJ1-6; D is unclear. The CDR3 consists of 14 residues. The V and J ends lost 0 bases and 9 bases respectively, with 12 bases between them. Germline V gene sequence: CDR1 GTSNPN, CDR2 SVGIG (reference sequence). CDR3 in DNA: TGTGCCTGGAGTGTACAAGGGTACGGTTCACCCCTCCACTTT. It yields the protein CAWSVQGYGSPLHF.

The rearrangement joins TRBV30 to TRBJ1-1; no definite D call. CDR3 size: 13 residues. V was pared by 3 bases and J by 1 base, with 9 bases between. Germline CDR1 reads GTSNPN; CDR2 reads SVGIG (reference sequence). The CDR3 sequence: CAWSLHENTEAFF. In DNA, the CDR3 is TGTGCCTGGAGCCTACACGAGAACACTGAAGCTTTCTTT.

This clone was seen more than once but under ten times. The rearrangement uses TRBV6-4 and TRBJ1-2; 7 bases fit TRBD1. V lost 3 bases, J lost 8 bases, and 9 bases stayed unmatched. Germline loops: CDR1 MRHNA, CDR2 SNTAGT. The CDR3 is 14 residues long. CDR3: CASSENRGFEGYTF. The CDR3 DNA is TGTGCCAGCAGTGAGAACAGGGGTTTCGAGGGCTACACCTTC.

V and J are TRBV7-6 and TRBJ1-1, with D unclear. V lost 4 bases and J lost 0, with 15 bases in between. The CDR3 contains 16 residues. The germline CDR1 and CDR2 sequences are SGHVS and FNYEAQ. The CDR3 reads CASSSNGPHLNTEAFF. Here the CDR3 DNA reads TGTGCCAGCAGCTCTAATGGGCCCCACCTGAACACTGAAGCTTTCTTT.

This clone was seen a single time. This chain joins TRBV4-1 and TRBJ1-6; weak D call: TRBD1 (5 bases). The germline gives CDR1 MGHRA, CDR2 YSYEKL. CDR3 length equals 15 residues. The V end lost 4 bases, the J end lost 8 bases, and 15 bases lay between the germline ends. CDR3 amino acids: CASSLVREGHSPLHF. In DNA, the CDR3 is TGCGCCAGCAGCCTCGTCAGAGAGGGGCATTCACCCCTCCACTTT.

This clone was seen a single time. V and J are TRBV19 and TRBJ2-1; the D is unclear. V lost 7 bases and J 6 bases, leaving 7 bases between the germline ends. CDR3 length: 11 amino acids. Germline lookup yields CDR1 LNHDA and CDR2 SQIVND (reference sequence). For the CDR3, the DNA is TGTGCCAGTACCGAGTCCAATGAGCAGTTCTTC. This translates into CASTESNEQFF.

This sequence joins TRBV4-3 and TRBJ1-1, with 7 bases lining up with TRBD1. CDR3 length: 15 residues. The germline gives CDR1 LGHNA, CDR2 YSLEER. After removal of 0 bases from V and 4 bases from J, the junction contained 5 bases not matched to a gene. CDR3 amino acids: CASSQDRSGGTEAFF. CDR3 coding DNA: TGCGCCAGCAGCCAAGATCGTTCAGGGGGCACTGAAGCTTTCTTT.

This chain joins TRBV6-5 and TRBJ1-1; D is ambiguous. V was shortened by 4 bases and J by 2 bases, with 11 bases between the two germline ends. CDR1 is MNHEY, CDR2 SVGAGI, per germline. This CDR3 is 14 amino acids long. The CDR3 spells CASSWGNTNTEAFF. The CDR3 DNA follows: TGTGCCAGCAGTTGGGGAAATACAAACACTGAAGCTTTCTTT.

The rearrangement joins TRBV5-6 to TRBJ2-1, with 9 bases fitting TRBD1. V lost 4 bases and J lost 4; bases outside the gene matches: 6. The germline V gene encodes CDR1 SGHDT and CDR2 YYEEEE. The CDR3 runs to 15 residues. CDR3 protein: CASSGGQGIYNEQFF. In DNA form, the CDR3 reads TGTGCCAGCAGCGGCGGACAGGGGATTTACAATGAGCAGTTCTTC.

This chain links TRBV27 with TRBJ1-5; 7 bases agree with TRBD1. J lost 2 bases, V lost 5 bases, and 9 bases had no gene match. The CDR3 contains 16 residues. Germline loops: CDR1 MNHEY, CDR2 SMNVEV (reference sequence). CDR3 coding DNA: TGTGCCAGCAGTCCTCGCCCCGGGACAGGCAATCAGCCCCAGCATTTT. Translation: CASSPRPGTGNQPQHF.

As DNA, the CDR3 is TGTGCCAGCAGGACAGGGAACGAGCAGTACTTC. Translation: CASRTGNEQYF. The rearrangement links TRBV6-5 to TRBJ2-7; TRBD1 matches 7 bases. Germline V gene data show CDR1 as MNHEY and CDR2 as SVGAGI. CDR3 size: 11 residues. V lost 6 bases to trimming and J lost 5 bases; unmatched junction nucleotides: 1.

This clone showed up just once. The chain recombines TRBV19 with TRBJ1-6; D remains unclear. Germline V gives CDR1 LNHDA, CDR2 SQIVND (reference sequence). The CDR3 contains 15 residues. The ends were cut back, 5 bases at V and 1 base at J, with 9 bases in the middle. The CDR3 DNA is TGTGCCAGTAGTCCTAGTGGGTCCTATAATTCACCCCTCCACTTT. This codes for CASSPSGSYNSPLHF.

The chain recombines TRBV5-5 with TRBJ1-2; weak D call: TRBD1 (5 bases). There are 14 residues in the CDR3. Trimming stripped 7 bases from V and 3 bases from J, with 16 bases between. Per germline, CDR1 SGHKS and CDR2 YYEKEE (reference sequence). In nucleotides, the CDR3 is TGTGCCAGCGCCCGTCGCGACAGTCACTATGGCTACACCTTC. This codes for CASARRDSHYGYTF.

V usage is TRBV7-2 and J usage is TRBJ2-1; TRBD1 might be the D (6 bases). CDR1 and CDR2 (germline): SGHTA, FQGNSA. The CDR3 sequence is 14 residues long. Trimming took off 3 bases at V and 4 bases at J, with 10 bases between the two ends. CDR3 residues: CASSFPGQYNEQFF. The CDR3 coding sequence is TGTGCCAGCAGCTTCCCCGGACAGTACAATGAGCAGTTCTTC.

The genes are TRBV7-2 and TRBJ1-1; no reliable D call. V lost 0 bases to trimming and J lost 0 bases, with 14 bases between them. Germline loops: CDR1 SGHTA, CDR2 FQGNSA. The CDR3 spans 17 residues. The CDR3 is CASSLAPYGEVNTEAFF. The CDR3 nucleotides read TGTGCCAGCAGCTTAGCCCCATACGGGGAAGTGAACACTGAAGCTTTCTTT.

The chain couples TRBV13 to TRBJ2-7, with a weak D call TRBD1 (6 bases). The CDR3 has 14 residues. Trimming took 3 bases from V and 2 from J, leaving 11 bases between them. The germline CDR1 and CDR2 sequences are PRHDT and FYEKMQ (reference sequence). The CDR3 region is CASSLRDNPYEQYF. The CDR3 coding sequence is TGTGCCAGCAGCTTGAGGGACAACCCCTACGAGCAGTACTTC.

This chain links TRBV7-2 with TRBJ2-1; D is possibly TRBD2 (7 bases). The germline gives CDR1 SGHTA, CDR2 FQGNSA. Trimming removed 1 base from V and 15 bases from J, with 19 bases in between. The CDR3 extends over 14 amino acids. CDR3 in DNA: TGTGCCAGCAGCTTAGAATTGAGTAGGGGGGGTTTGTTCTTC. This gives the protein CASSLELSRGGLFF.

J is TRBJ1-2 and V is TRBV28, with D possibly TRBD1 on 5 matching bases. The CDR3 consists of 13 residues. Trimming took off 2 bases at V and 8 bases at J, with 12 bases between the two ends. CDR1 is MDHEN and CDR2 is SYDVKM in the germline V gene. The CDR3 DNA reads as TGTGCCAGCAGTTTAGGCAGGGATAGGGGCTACACCTTC. It yields the protein CASSLGRDRGYTF.

This clone was seen once. The chain recombines TRBV19 with TRBJ1-5; 8 bases are shared with TRBD1. The CDR3 is made up of 13 amino acids. V dropped 8 bases and J dropped 5; count of bases not matched to a gene: 5. Germline CDR1 LNHDA, CDR2 SQIVND (reference sequence). CDR3 sequence: CASSTGVYQPQHF. As DNA, the CDR3 is TGTGCCAGTTCGACAGGGGTTTATCAGCCCCAGCATTTT.

V and J are TRBV14 and TRBJ1-2; no clear D. CDR1 is SGHDN and CDR2 is FVKESK in the germline V gene. Trimming stripped 5 bases from V and 2 bases from J, with 9 bases between. The CDR3 contains 13 residues. DNA for the CDR3: TGTGCCAGCAGCTTCAACGACAACTATGGCTACACCTTC. It encodes CASSFNDNYGYTF.

The chain uses TRBV6-4 and TRBJ2-3, with no clear D. Trimming took 4 bases from V and 2 from J, leaving 13 bases between them. In germline, CDR1 is MRHNA, CDR2 SNTAGT. This CDR3 is 15 amino acids long. The CDR3 nucleotides read TGTGCCAGCAGTGCCGACGAGTACCCCACAGATACGCAGTATTTT. This codes for CASSADEYPTDTQYF.

This chain joins TRBV6-5 and TRBJ2-7, with D possibly TRBD1 on 6 matching bases. Germline loops: CDR1 MNHEY, CDR2 SVGAGI. The CDR3 length is 13 residues. Trimming shortened V by 7 bases and J by 2 bases, and 12 bases separated the two germline ends. For the CDR3, the DNA is TGTGCCAGCAAAGGGACAAAGACCTACGAGCAGTACTTC. Encoded protein: CASKGTKTYEQYF.

This clone was observed a handful of times. The J gene is TRBJ1-2, the V gene TRBV7-2; 7 nucleotides match TRBD1. The V and J ends lost 2 bases and 6 bases, in that order; junction bases with no gene match: 9. Per the germline V gene, CDR1 is SGHTA and CDR2 is FQGNSA. This CDR3 has 15 residues. The CDR3 DNA reads as TGTGCCAGCAGCTTAATTTTTAGGGGGCGCGATGGCTACACCTTC. This codes for CASSLIFRGRDGYTF.

The chain joins TRBV18 to TRBJ1-2; no firm D call. CDR3 length: 15 residues. V was pared by 6 bases and J by 3 bases, with 17 bases between. CDR1 is KGHSH and CDR2 is LQKENI in the germline V gene. The CDR3 region is CASSDVSISYYGYTF. The CDR3 DNA is TGTGCCAGCTCGGACGTATCCATATCCTACTATGGCTACACCTTC.

The V call is TRBV29-1, the J call TRBJ1-1; no clear D gene. Between the trimmed V and J ends, which lost 2 bases and 1 base, there was a span of 5 bases. CDR1 is SQVTM, CDR2 ANQGSEA, per germline. This CDR3 has 12 residues. The CDR3 nucleotides read TGCAGCGTTGAAAGGCAGAACACTGAAGCTTTCTTT. Encoded protein: CSVERQNTEAFF.

This clone showed up just once. The chain has TRBV28 and TRBJ2-7; D gene ambiguous. From germline, CDR1 is MDHEN and CDR2 SYDVKM. Trimming took 3 bases from V and 3 from J, leaving 18 bases between them. This CDR3 comprises 16 residues. The CDR3 here is CASSFSVESSDYEQYF. The CDR3, as DNA: TGTGCCAGCAGTTTCTCGGTAGAGAGTTCGGACTACGAGCAGTACTTC.